The next 31 T cell receptor beta chains were all read from a single sample in a study of T cells in women clearing cervical HPV infection. Repertoires were generated with immunoSEQ multiplex PCR, while TCRdb's copy carries only in-frame clones and drops some. The table for this sample gives roughly 20,000 clones. What was sequenced was blood buffy coat. These receptors all stem from a woman aged 18 to 75 with a cervical HPV16 infection that either progressed to CIN3+ or cleared (not recorded which).

On this clone itself: The read gets to within 3 residues of the CDR3 end, and the germline J gene fills in the rest. The chain is built from TRBV7-3 and TRBJ2-3; the match to TRBD1 covers 9 bases. The CDR3 spans 17 residues. Germline lookup yields CDR1 SGHTA and CDR2 FQGTGA. V dropped 2 bases and J dropped 4; count of bases not matched to a gene: 10. The CDR3 is CASSLGTGGAGADTQYF. Incomplete CDR3 DNA: TGTGCCAGCAGCTTAGGAACAGGGGGCGCCGGTGCAGATACG. The whole variable domain, filled in from reference TRBV7-3 and TRBJ2-3, reads GAGVSQTPSNKVTEKGKYVELRCDPISGHTALYWYRQSLGQGPEFLIYFQGTGAADDSGLPNDRFFAVRPEGSVSTLKIQRTERGDSAVYLCASSLGTGGAGADTQYFGPGTRLTVL.

For this clone: Sequencing ends 3 residues short of the CDR3 end; the germline J gene provides the rest. V is TRBV7-9 and J is TRBJ1-2, with a possible D match to TRBD1 (6 bases). This CDR3 comprises 13 residues. Germline values: CDR1 SEHNR, CDR2 FQNEAQ (reference sequence). CDR3 in amino acids: CASSLAGGQDYTF. The covered CDR3 bases are TGTGCCAGCAGCTTAGCGGGGGGGCAGGAC.

With respect to this clone: The CDR3 end is not reached by the read, which stops 3 residues before it; the germline J gene fills it in. The V and J genes are TRBV7-2 and TRBJ2-2; 7 bases map to TRBD2. CDR3 size: 15 residues. The germline CDR1 and CDR2 sequences are SGHTA and FQGNSA. The CDR3 region is CASSLGSSRGEKLFF. The covered CDR3 bases are TGTGCCAGCAGCTTAGGAAGTTCCCGGGGGGAAAAG.

To note about this clone: The read ends 3 residues early relative to the CDR3; the germline J gene fills the gap. The rearrangement uses TRBV7-9 and TRBJ2-2, with TRBD1 as a possible D gene (6 bases). The CDR3 is 13 amino acids. Germline V lookup: CDR1 SEHNR, CDR2 FQNEAQ (reference sequence). The CDR3: CASRGAGNEKLFF. Partial CDR3 DNA: TGTGCCAGCAGGGGGGCTGGTAATGAAAAG.

On this clone itself: The read terminates 3 residues before the CDR3 end, so the remaining end is supplied by the germline J gene. J is TRBJ2-2 and V is TRBV13; 10 bases match TRBD2. In germline, CDR1 is PRHDT, CDR2 FYEKMQ (reference sequence). V dropped 5 bases and J dropped 5; count of bases not matched to a gene: 8. The CDR3 has 16 amino acids. The CDR3 region is CASSRGAGGRTGELFF. CDR3 DNA (partial): TGTGCCAGCAGCCGCGGAGCGGGGGGGAGAACCGGGGAG.

Note on this clone: The DNA ends 3 residues before the CDR3 does, and the rest of the CDR3 is filled in from the germline J gene. The V call is TRBV7-2, the J call TRBJ2-7, with D hard to call. Germline CDR1 is SGHTA and CDR2 is FQGNSA. The CDR3 extends over 15 amino acids. V was trimmed by 5 bases and J by 0 bases, leaving 14 bases between them. The CDR3 sequence: CASSPESGSSYEQYF. The CDR3 bases that were read are TGTGCCAGCAGCCCAGAATCGGGTAGCTCCTACGAG.

To note about this clone: Read data end 3 residues before the CDR3 end; the end is taken from the germline J gene. The chain carries TRBV18 and TRBJ1-1, with TRBD1 matching over 8 bases. Per the germline V gene, CDR1 is KGHSH and CDR2 is LQKENI. CDR3 length equals 16 residues. The sequenced part of the CDR3 DNA is TGTGCCAGCTCACTGGACAGGGTTAGGGCACAAGAGACA. It codes for CASSLDRVRAQET. The whole CDR3 protein is CASSLDRVRAQETAFF. Based on the CDR3 plus reference TRBV18 and TRBJ1-1, the full variable domain is NAGVMQNPRHLVRRRGQEARLRCSPMKGHSHVYWYRQLPEEGLKFMVYLQKENIIDESGMPKERFSAEFPKEGPSILRIQQVVRGDSAAYFCASSLDRVRAQETAFFGQGTRLTVV.

On this clone: The CDR3 end falls 3 residues outside the read, so it is completed with the germline J gene. The chain carries TRBV29-1 and TRBJ1-1; no clear D gene. This CDR3 comprises 11 residues. In germline, CDR1 is SQVTM, CDR2 ANQGSEA. Trimming removed 2 bases at V and 3 bases at J, with 4 bases between. CDR3 sequence reads: CSVEYYTEAFF. The DNA read from the CDR3 is TGCAGCGTTGAATATTACACTGAA. Full variable domain (missing parts from reference TRBV29-1 and TRBJ1-1): SAVISQKPSRDICQRGTSLTIQCQVDSQVTMMFWYRQQPGQSLTLIATANQGSEATYESGFVIDKFPISRPNLTFSTLTVSNMSPEDSSIYLCSVEYYTEAFFGQGTRLTVV.

For this clone: Sequencing ends 3 residues short of the CDR3 end; the germline J gene provides the rest. The V call is TRBV19, the J call TRBJ1-5; 8 nucleotides line up with TRBD1. Unmatched junction bases numbered 14, after V lost 7 bases and J lost 0 bases. Germline CDR1 and CDR2: LNHDA and SQIVND (reference sequence). This CDR3 spans 18 amino acids. This chain's CDR3 is CASTSGQGLRFSNQPQHF. The sequenced part of the CDR3 DNA is TGTGCCAGTACGTCCGGACAGGGCCTTCGGTTTAGCAATCAGCCC. Based on the CDR3 plus reference TRBV19 and TRBJ1-5, the full variable domain is DGGITQSPKYLFRKEGQNVTLSCEQNLNHDAMYWYRQDPGQGLRLIYYSQIVNDFQKGDIAEGYSVSREKKESFPLTVTSAQKNPTAFYLCASTSGQGLRFSNQPQHFGDGTRLSIL.

The covered CDR3 bases are TGTGCCAGCAGCCCCGGAGAGCCTAGCGGGGGGGCCGAGGAGACC. This codes for CASSPGEPSGGAEET. The entire CDR3 sequence reads CASSPGEPSGGAEETQYF. V and J are TRBV4-2 and TRBJ2-5; 12 bases agree with TRBD2. Coverage ceases 3 residues before the CDR3 finishes, and the germline J gene fills in the end. Germline V gene data show CDR1 as LGHNA and CDR2 as YNFKEQ. V lost 4 bases, J lost 5 bases, and 14 bases stayed unmatched. There are 18 residues in the CDR3.

As for this clone: The read ends 3 residues early relative to the CDR3; the germline J gene fills the gap. V and J are TRBV11-2 and TRBJ2-3; TRBD2 might be the D (5 bases). The germline gives CDR1 SGHAT, CDR2 FQNNGV. Trimming shortened V by 3 bases and J by 3 bases, and 10 bases separated the two germline ends. The CDR3 is 14 amino acids. Partial CDR3 DNA: TGTGCCAGCAGCTTGAGGCTAGCAACAGATACG. Translation gives CASSLRLATDT. The CDR3 in full is CASSLRLATDTQYF.

In regard to this clone: The CDR3 end falls 3 residues outside the read, so it is completed with the germline J gene. The chain is built from TRBV2 and TRBJ1-4, with 9 bases that match TRBD1. Germline CDR1 SNHLY, CDR2 FYNNEI. This CDR3 comprises 14 residues. Here the CDR3 reads CASKGDRDYSPLFF. The CDR3 bases that were read are TGTGCCAGCAAGGGGGACAGGGATTACTCACCA.

About this clone itself: The observed sequence ends 3 residues before the CDR3 terminus, with the missing tail filled in from the germline J gene. This rearrangement joins TRBV5-1 to TRBJ2-3, with a possible D match to TRBD2 (6 bases). There are 17 residues in the CDR3. Germline V gene lookup returns CDR1 SGHRS and CDR2 YFSETQ. CDR3 DNA (partial): TGCGCCAGCAGCTTGGGGGGACCGGGGACTCGTAATCAGCCG. It translates to CASSLGGPGTRNQP. The whole CDR3 region reads CASSLGGPGTRNQPQYF.

A remark on this clone: The read is 3 residues too short to cover the CDR3 end, so that end is filled in from the germline J gene. The chain links TRBV7-2 to TRBJ2-3, with 8 bases identical to TRBD1. Trimming cost V 0 bases and J 4 bases; bases outside gene matches: 12. CDR1 and CDR2 (germline): SGHTA, FQGNSA. The CDR3 is 18 amino acids. CDR3 loop: CASSLAPPGTGLSDTQYF. Incomplete CDR3 DNA: TGTGCCAGCAGCTTAGCTCCGCCCGGGACAGGCCTATCAGATACG.

Points on this clone: The read halts 3 residues ahead of the CDR3 end, with the missing end drawn from the germline J gene. The rearrangement links TRBV12-3 or TRBV12-4 to TRBJ2-1; D is unresolved. The V end was cut by 8 bases, the J end by 6 bases, with 14 bases between. This CDR3 region has 13 residues. The chain's CDR3 is CASLISGLNEQFF. CDR3 DNA (partial): TGTGCCAGCCTAATAAGTGGTCTCAATGAG.

A remark on this clone: Read data end 3 residues before the CDR3 end; the end is taken from the germline J gene. This sequence joins TRBV20-1 and TRBJ2-3; D possibly matches TRBD1 or TRBD2 (5 bases each). Germline V gene data show CDR1 as DFQATT and CDR2 as SNEGSKA (reference sequence). The CDR3 extends over 13 amino acids. The CDR3 here is CSARTDQGETQYF. Partial CDR3 DNA: TGCAGTGCTAGGACAGACCAAGGGGAGACG.

The CDR3 bases that were read are TGTGCCAGCTCACCACCTCAGCGGCAAGAGACC. Protein sequence: CASSPPQRQET. The full CDR3 sequence reads CASSPPQRQETQYF. The rearrangement joins TRBV18 to TRBJ2-5; D possibly corresponds to TRBD2 (5 bases). The read terminates 3 residues ahead of where the CDR3 ends, so the germline J gene completes it. Germline V CDR1 and CDR2: KGHSH, LQKENI. V lost 0 bases, J lost 2 bases, and 7 bases lay in between. The CDR3 loop spans 14 amino acids.

As for this clone: The CDR3 end lies 3 residues beyond the end of the read and is filled in from the germline J gene. The rearrangement links TRBV11-2 to TRBJ2-1; 7 bases match TRBD2. Trimming took 4 bases from V and 8 from J; bases not matched to a gene: 5. From germline, CDR1 is SGHAT and CDR2 FQNNGV. The CDR3 is made up of 13 amino acids. The part of the CDR3 DNA that was read is TGTGCCAGCAGCTACGGTGGGGGGGATGAG. This codes for CASSYGGGDE. The entire CDR3 protein reads CASSYGGGDEQFF.

Here the CDR3 reads CARSGLATQYF. CDR3 DNA, as far as it was read: TGTGCCAGAAGCGGACTAGCAACC. The rearrangement links TRBV3-1 (or the pseudogene TRBV3-2) to TRBJ2-5, with 8 bases lining up with TRBD2. With the read ending 3 residues before the CDR3 end, the germline J gene is used to fill in that end. In germline, CDR1 is LGHDT, CDR2 YNNKEL (reference sequence). This CDR3 has 11 residues.

A note on this clone: Read data end 3 residues before the CDR3 end; the end is taken from the germline J gene. The V and J genes are TRBV29-1 and TRBJ2-3; 7 nucleotides line up with TRBD2. The CDR3 consists of 13 residues. V gave up 4 bases and J gave up 2 bases; unmatched junction bases: 3. The V gene's germline CDR1 is SQVTM and CDR2 ANQGSEA. CDR3 sequence: CSVGSGFTDTQYF. CDR3 DNA, as far as it was read: TGCAGCGTTGGTAGCGGGTTCACAGATACG.

Comment on this clone: Coverage ceases 3 residues before the CDR3 finishes, and the germline J gene fills in the end. The chain links TRBV20-1 to TRBJ2-2; D is perhaps TRBD2 (6 bases). The CDR3 runs 13 residues. CDR1 is DFQATT, CDR2 SNEGSKA, per germline (reference sequence). CDR3 amino acids: CSASGGANEKLFF. Partial CDR3 DNA: TGCAGTGCTAGCGGAGGGGCCAATGAAAAG.

Details on this clone: With the read ending 3 residues before the CDR3 end, the germline J gene is used to fill in that end. The chain combines TRBV7-9 with TRBJ1-1, with 11 bases lining up with TRBD1. The CDR3 is 13 residues long. The V gene's germline CDR1 is SEHNR and CDR2 FQNEAQ (reference sequence). The V and J ends lost 6 bases and 3 bases, in that order; junction bases with no gene match: 0. The sequenced CDR3 bases are TGTGCCAGCAGGGGACAGGGGGACACTGAA. Amino acids: CASRGQGDTE. Given in full, the CDR3 is CASRGQGDTEAFF.

Worth noting for this clone: The read comes to an end 3 residues before the CDR3 does, leaving the germline J gene to fill in the end. The gene calls are TRBV7-2 and TRBJ2-2, with D possibly TRBD1 on 6 matching bases. CDR1 and CDR2 (germline): SGHTA, FQGNSA. This CDR3 spans 15 amino acids. CDR3 DNA (partial): TGTGCCAGCAGCTCGCAGGGACACGCCGAGGAAAAG. Translating it yields CASSSQGHAEEK. The full CDR3 protein is CASSSQGHAEEKLFF.

Details on this clone: Sequencing ends 3 residues short of the CDR3 end; the germline J gene provides the rest. This sequence joins TRBV20-1 and TRBJ2-3, with 10 bases lining up with TRBD2. J was trimmed by 6 bases and V by 2 bases; bases with no gene match: 5. The CDR3 has 14 amino acids. Germline V gives CDR1 DFQATT, CDR2 SNEGSKA (reference sequence). The CDR3 spells CSARLAGVVDTQYF. The DNA read from the CDR3 is TGCAGTGCTAGACTAGCGGGGGTTGTGGATACG.

Concerning this clone: Sequencing ends 3 residues short of the CDR3 end; the germline J gene provides the rest. V is TRBV7-9 and J is TRBJ2-5, with 7 bases aligning to TRBD1. The CDR3 consists of 14 residues. Trimming at V came to 5 bases and at J to 2 bases, leaving 5 bases not matched to a gene. CDR1 SEHNR and CDR2 FQNEAQ come from the germline V gene (reference sequence). The CDR3 spells CASSPRDRQETQYF. CDR3 bases read: TGTGCCAGCAGCCCCCGGGACAGACAAGAGACC.

Details on this clone: The CDR3 end falls 3 residues outside the read, so it is completed with the germline J gene. The genes are TRBV28 and TRBJ1-2, with TRBD1 identical over 8 bases. J lost 1 base, V lost 6 bases, and 7 bases had no gene match. Germline CDR1 is MDHEN and CDR2 is SYDVKM. There are 15 residues in the CDR3. The CDR3 protein is CASRRTGGGNYGYTF. CDR3 bases read: TGTGCCAGCAGACGAACAGGGGGAGGTAACTATGGC.

Comment on this clone: The junction departs from the called germline gene at one end, perhaps through a read error. From the germline J gene comes the end of the CDR3, since the read stops 3 residues before it. The chain is built from TRBV5-1 and TRBJ2-3, with 9 nucleotides matching TRBD2. CDR3 length equals 18 residues. Germline V CDR1 and CDR2: SGHRS, YFSETQ. Incomplete CDR3 DNA: TGCGCCAGCAGCTTCGGAGGCGGGGGGGCCAGCATTTCAGAGACG. It yields the protein CASSFGGGGASISET. The complete CDR3 reads CASSFGGGGASISETQYF.

About this clone: The CDR3 end lies 3 residues beyond the end of the read and is filled in from the germline J gene. V usage is TRBV20-1 and J usage is TRBJ2-5, with 8 bases aligning to TRBD2. Losses at the gene ends were 6 bases for V and 1 base for J; bases not matched to a gene: 7. Germline CDR1 DFQATT, CDR2 SNEGSKA (reference sequence). This CDR3 is built from 14 residues. The chain's CDR3 is CSAAPGGGQETQYF. The covered CDR3 bases are TGCAGTGCCGCCCCCGGGGGGGGCCAAGAGACC.

A word on this clone: Germline is not matched at one junction end, which may reflect a read error. The observed sequence ends 3 residues before the CDR3 terminus, with the missing tail filled in from the germline J gene. This chain joins TRBV4-2 and TRBJ2-3, with D maybe TRBD2 (6 bases). The CDR3 runs to 16 residues. Germline V gene lookup returns CDR1 LGHNA and CDR2 YNFKEQ. CDR3 bases read: TGCGCCAGCAGCCAAGTAGGGACTGCCGCCACAGATACG. This translates into CASSQVGTAATDT. The whole CDR3 reads CASSQVGTAATDTQYF.

CDR3 DNA, as far as it was read: TGTGCCAGCAGTTTTTCAGGGGAGGAGACC. It translates to CASSFSGEET. The whole CDR3 protein is CASSFSGEETQYF. V and J are TRBV12-3 or TRBV12-4 and TRBJ2-5; D is possibly TRBD1 (6 bases). From the germline J gene comes the end of the CDR3, since the read stops 3 residues before it. V lost 3 bases, J lost 5 bases, and 10 bases lay in between. This CDR3 contains 13 residues.

CDR3 bases read: TGTGCCAGCTCACCGGACAGCCAAGATACC. Amino acids: CASSPDSQDT. The entire CDR3 reads CASSPDSQDTYTF. The rearrangement uses TRBV18 and TRBJ1-2; possible D gene TRBD1, 6 bases. The CDR3 end lies 3 residues beyond the end of the read and is filled in from the germline J gene. Germline assignment: CDR1 KGHSH and CDR2 LQKENI. The CDR3 has 13 residues. Full variable domain (remainder filled in from reference TRBV18 and TRBJ1-2): NAGVMQNPRHLVRRRGQEARLRCSPMKGHSHVYWYRQLPEEGLKFMVYLQKENIIDESGMPKERFSAEFPKEGPSILRIQQVVRGDSAAYFCASSPDSQDTYTFGSGTRLTVV.